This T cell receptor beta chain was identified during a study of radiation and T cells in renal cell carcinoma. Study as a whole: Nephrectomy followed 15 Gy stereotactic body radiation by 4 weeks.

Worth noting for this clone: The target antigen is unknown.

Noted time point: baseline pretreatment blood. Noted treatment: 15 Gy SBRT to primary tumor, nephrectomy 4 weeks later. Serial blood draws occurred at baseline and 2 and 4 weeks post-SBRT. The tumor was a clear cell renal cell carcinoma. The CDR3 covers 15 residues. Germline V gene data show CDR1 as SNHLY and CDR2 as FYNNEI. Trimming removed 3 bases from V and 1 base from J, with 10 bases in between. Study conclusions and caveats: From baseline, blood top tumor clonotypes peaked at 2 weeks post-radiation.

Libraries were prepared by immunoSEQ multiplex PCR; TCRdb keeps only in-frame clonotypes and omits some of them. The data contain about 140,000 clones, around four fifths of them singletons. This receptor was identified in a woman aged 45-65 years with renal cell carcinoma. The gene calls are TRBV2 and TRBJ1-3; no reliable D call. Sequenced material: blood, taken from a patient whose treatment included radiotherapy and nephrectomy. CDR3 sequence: CASSDAGGSGNTIYF. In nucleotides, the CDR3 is TGTGCCAGCAGTGATGCAGGAGGTTCTGGAAACACCATATATTTT.